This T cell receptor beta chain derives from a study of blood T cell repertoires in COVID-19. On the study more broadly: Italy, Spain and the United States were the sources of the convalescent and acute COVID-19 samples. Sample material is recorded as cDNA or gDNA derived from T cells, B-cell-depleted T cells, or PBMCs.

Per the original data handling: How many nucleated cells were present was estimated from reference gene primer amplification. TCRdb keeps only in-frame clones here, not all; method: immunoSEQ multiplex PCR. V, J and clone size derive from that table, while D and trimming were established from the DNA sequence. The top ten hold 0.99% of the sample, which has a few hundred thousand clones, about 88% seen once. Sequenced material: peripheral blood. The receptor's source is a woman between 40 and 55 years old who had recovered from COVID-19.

CDR3 coding DNA: TGTGCCAGCAGCCTCGACAGGTGGGCAGAGACCCAGTACTTC. Its protein is CASSLDRWAETQYF. The rearrangement links TRBV7-2 to TRBJ2-5, with a weak D call TRBD1 (6 bases). CDR3 size: 14 residues. Trimming took 5 bases from V and 4 from J, leaving 14 bases between them. From germline, CDR1 is SGHTA and CDR2 FQGNSA.